What follows are 16 T cell receptor beta chains derived from one specimen sequenced in a study of blood T cell repertoires in COVID-19. TCRdb keeps only in-frame clones here, not all; method: immunoSEQ multiplex PCR. Among some 170,000 clones, more than 75% were seen once, and the ten largest hold 17%. Sequencing was performed on PBMCs or T cells enriched from blood (not recorded which). The receptor source for this set is a woman aged 50 to 65 who had recovered from COVID-19.

The chain couples TRBV19 to TRBJ2-1; TRBD2 matches 10 bases. Germline trimming cut 7 bases from V and 1 base from J; bases unmatched to any gene: 7. Germline V gene lookup returns CDR1 LNHDA and CDR2 SQIVND (reference sequence). The CDR3 is 16 residues long. The CDR3: CASTKLAGTSYNEQFF. The CDR3 DNA is TGTGCCAGTACCAAACTAGCGGGGACGTCCTACAATGAGCAGTTCTTC.

J is TRBJ2-7 and V is TRBV5-1; no definite D call. V lost 2 bases, J lost 0 bases, and 9 bases lay in between. CDR3 length equals 14 residues. Looked up from germline, CDR1 is SGHRS and CDR2 is YFSETQ. The DNA of the CDR3 is TGCGCCAGCAGCTTCGAAGCCCTCTCCTACGAGCAGTACTTC. The encoded protein is CASSFEALSYEQYF.

The V gene is TRBV19, the J gene TRBJ2-1, with 15 bases identical to TRBD2. Per germline, CDR1 LNHDA and CDR2 SQIVND (reference sequence). The CDR3 has 15 amino acids. With 10 bases clipped from V and 7 bases from J, the junction kept 8 bases outside the gene matches. CDR3 sequence reads: CATGLAGGLRNEQFF. CDR3 DNA sequence: TGTGCCACAGGACTAGCGGGAGGGTTACGGAATGAGCAGTTCTTC.

V gene TRBV27 combines with J gene TRBJ1-2, with a possible D match to TRBD1 (5 bases). Germline lookup yields CDR1 MNHEY and CDR2 SMNVEV (reference sequence). There are 17 residues in the CDR3. The germline V and J ends were trimmed by 3 bases and 8 bases, with 25 bases remaining between them. CDR3 amino acids: CASSFSGTVRTMQGYTF. CDR3 DNA: TGTGCCAGCAGTTTTTCAGGGACCGTCCGGACTATGCAAGGCTACACCTTC.

This clone was seen only once. V gene TRBV7-2 combines with J gene TRBJ2-2; TRBD1 aligns across 7 bases. Germline V gene data show CDR1 as SGHTA and CDR2 as FQGNSA. The CDR3 covers 15 residues. Losses at the gene ends were 5 bases for V and 6 bases for J; bases not matched to a gene: 9. This CDR3 is CASSLRQGGAGELFF. In nucleotides, the CDR3 is TGTGCCAGCAGCCTGAGACAGGGTGGGGCCGGGGAGCTGTTTTTT.

The CDR3 here is CASVGGRSYEQYF. CDR3 DNA sequence: TGTGCCAGCGTTGGAGGGCGGAGCTACGAGCAGTACTTC. The J gene is TRBJ2-7, the V gene TRBV3-1 (or the pseudogene TRBV3-2); D perhaps matches TRBD2 (6 bases). Germline V CDR1 and CDR2: LGHDT, YNNKEL (reference sequence). CDR3 length: 13 residues. Trimming removed 8 bases from V and 3 bases from J, with 14 bases in between.

V usage is TRBV28 and J usage is TRBJ2-7, with 11 bases that match TRBD2. V was clipped by 2 bases and J by 0 bases; unmatched bases: 3. This CDR3 has 16 residues. CDR1 is MDHEN and CDR2 is SYDVKM in the germline V gene. CDR3 DNA: TGTGCCAGCAGTTTACGCACTAGCGGGGGCTCCTACGAGCAGTACTTC. Translation: CASSLRTSGGSYEQYF.

V gene TRBV4-1 combines with J gene TRBJ2-3; 12 nucleotides match TRBD2. Looked up from germline, CDR1 is MGHRA and CDR2 is YSYEKL. V was clipped by 5 bases and J by 4 bases; unmatched bases: 13. CDR3 size: 18 residues. The CDR3 sequence: CASSFPPGLAGRADTQYF. Here the CDR3 DNA reads TGCGCCAGCAGCTTCCCACCGGGACTAGCGGGTCGGGCAGATACGCAGTATTTT.

The chain combines TRBV5-6 with TRBJ2-5; 9 nucleotides agree with TRBD1. The CDR3 is made up of 14 amino acids. CDR1 and CDR2 (germline): SGHDT, YYEEEE. Trimming cost V 4 bases and J 5 bases; bases outside gene matches: 6. The CDR3 here is CASSRYGQGETQYF. CDR3 nucleotides: TGTGCCAGCAGCCGATACGGACAGGGGGAGACCCAGTACTTC.

The chain is built from TRBV9 and TRBJ2-1; no definite D call. V gave up 0 bases and J gave up 6 bases, with 13 bases separating them. The germline V gene encodes CDR1 SGDLS and CDR2 YYNGEE. The CDR3 length is 15 residues. CDR3: CASSVVPGGSNEQFF. The CDR3 nucleotides read TGTGCCAGCAGCGTAGTCCCGGGTGGAAGCAATGAGCAGTTCTTC.

The V gene is TRBV5-1, the J gene TRBJ2-2; D remains ambiguous. The CDR3 has 14 amino acids. Trimming shortened V by 2 bases and J by 0 bases, and 5 bases separated the two germline ends. Germline assignment: CDR1 SGHRS and CDR2 YFSETQ. DNA of the CDR3: TGCGCCAGCAGCTTATCTCCGAACACCGGGGAGCTGTTTTTT. Protein sequence: CASSLSPNTGELFF.

This clone was counted only a few times. The chain couples TRBV5-1 to TRBJ2-7; perhaps TRBD2 as D (6 bases). Trimming stripped 0 bases from V and 11 bases from J, with 18 bases between. The CDR3 extends over 14 amino acids. CDR1 is SGHRS, CDR2 YFSETQ, per germline. This CDR3 reads CASSLDQLAKEEYF. The CDR3 DNA reads as TGCGCCAGCAGCTTGGATCAACTAGCCAAAGAGGAGTACTTC.

The genes are TRBV7-8 and TRBJ2-2, with unresolved D. This CDR3 spans 15 amino acids. Germline CDR1 and CDR2: SGHVS and FQNEAQ. Trimming took 1 base from V and 5 from J, leaving 11 bases between them. As DNA, the CDR3 is TGTGCCAGCAGCTTAGTCAGGCCTACTACCGGGGAGCTGTTTTTT. Its protein product is CASSLVRPTTGELFF.

This clone has only one observation. The J gene is TRBJ2-1, the V gene TRBV5-4, with 11 nucleotides matching TRBD2. The germline CDR1 and CDR2 sequences are SGHNT and YYREEE (reference sequence). V dropped 4 bases and J dropped 1; count of bases not matched to a gene: 7. The CDR3 sequence is 17 residues long. CDR3 coding DNA: TGTGCCAGCAGCATTAGCGGGAGGGCCGGTTCCTACAATGAGCAGTTCTTC. This sequence encodes CASSISGRAGSYNEQFF.

CDR3 coding DNA: TGCGCCAGCAGCTCGGGACTAATCTACCACAATGAGCAGTTCTTC. Translation: CASSSGLIYHNEQFF. The chain couples TRBV5-1 to TRBJ2-1, with TRBD2 matching over 7 bases. V gave up 3 bases and J gave up 5 bases; unmatched junction bases: 8. Germline V gene data show CDR1 as SGHRS and CDR2 as YFSETQ. This CDR3 is 15 amino acids long.

CDR3 in amino acids: CASSLGGQISNQPQHF. CDR3 sequence (DNA): TGTGCCAGCAGTTTAGGGGGACAGATTAGCAATCAGCCCCAGCATTTT. V usage is TRBV27 and J usage is TRBJ1-5; 7 bases match TRBD1. J was trimmed by 0 bases and V by 2 bases; bases with no gene match: 4. This CDR3 has 16 residues. Per the germline V gene, CDR1 is MNHEY and CDR2 is SMNVEV (reference sequence).